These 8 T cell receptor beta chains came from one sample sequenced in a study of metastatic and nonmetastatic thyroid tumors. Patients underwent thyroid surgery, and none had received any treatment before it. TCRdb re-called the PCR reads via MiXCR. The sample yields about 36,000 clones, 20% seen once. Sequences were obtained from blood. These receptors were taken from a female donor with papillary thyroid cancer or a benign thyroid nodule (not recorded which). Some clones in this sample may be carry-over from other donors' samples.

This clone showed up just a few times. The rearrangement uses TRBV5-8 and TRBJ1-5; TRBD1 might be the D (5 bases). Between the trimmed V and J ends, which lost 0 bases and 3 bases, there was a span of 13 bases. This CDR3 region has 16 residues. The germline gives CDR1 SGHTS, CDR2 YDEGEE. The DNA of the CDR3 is TGTGCCAGCAGCTTGGTCTGGGGGAAGGTCAATCAGCCCCAGCATTTT. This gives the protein CASSLVWGKVNQPQHF.

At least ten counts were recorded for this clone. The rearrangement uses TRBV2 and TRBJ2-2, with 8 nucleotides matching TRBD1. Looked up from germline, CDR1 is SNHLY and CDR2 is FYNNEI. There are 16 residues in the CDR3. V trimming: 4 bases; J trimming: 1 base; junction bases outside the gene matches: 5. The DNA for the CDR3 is TGTGCCAGCAGTGGATTAGGACAGGGGAACACCGGGGAGCTGTTTTTT. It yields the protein CASSGLGQGNTGELFF. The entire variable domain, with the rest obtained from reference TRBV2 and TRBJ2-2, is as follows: EPEVTQTPSHQVTQMGQEVILRCVPISNHLYFYWYRQILGQKVEFLVSFYNNEISEKSEIFDDQFSVERPDGSNFTLKIRSTKLEDSAMYFCASSGLGQGNTGELFFGEGSRLTVL.

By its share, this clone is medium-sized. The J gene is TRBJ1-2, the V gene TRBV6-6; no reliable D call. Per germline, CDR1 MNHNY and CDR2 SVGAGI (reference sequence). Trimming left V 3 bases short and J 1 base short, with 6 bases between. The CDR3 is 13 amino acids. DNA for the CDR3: TGTGCCAGCAGTTATAACAGTAACTATGGCTACACCTTC. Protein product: CASSYNSNYGYTF.

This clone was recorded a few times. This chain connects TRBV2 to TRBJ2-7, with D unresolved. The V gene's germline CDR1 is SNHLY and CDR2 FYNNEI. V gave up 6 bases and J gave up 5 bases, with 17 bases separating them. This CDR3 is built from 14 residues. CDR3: CASSLGRCSDEQYF. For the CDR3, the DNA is TGTGCCAGCAGCTTGGGTCGGTGCAGCGACGAGCAGTACTTC.

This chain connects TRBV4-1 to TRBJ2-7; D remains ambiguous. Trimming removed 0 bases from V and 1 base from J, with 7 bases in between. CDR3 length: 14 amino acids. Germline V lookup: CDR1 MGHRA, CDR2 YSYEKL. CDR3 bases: TGCGCCAGCAGCCAAGACTATCTATCCTACGAGCAGTACTTC. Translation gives CASSQDYLSYEQYF.

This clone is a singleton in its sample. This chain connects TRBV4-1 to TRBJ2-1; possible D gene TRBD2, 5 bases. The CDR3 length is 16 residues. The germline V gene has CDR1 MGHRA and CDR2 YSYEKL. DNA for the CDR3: TGCGTCAGTAGCCAAGATGAGAGGGTCTCCTACAATGAGCAGTTCTTC. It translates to CVSSQDERVSYNEQFF.

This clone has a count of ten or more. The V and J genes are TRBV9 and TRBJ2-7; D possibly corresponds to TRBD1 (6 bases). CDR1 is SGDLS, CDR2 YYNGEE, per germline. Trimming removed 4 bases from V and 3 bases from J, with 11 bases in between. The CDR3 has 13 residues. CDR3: CASSPQDSYEQYF. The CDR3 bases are TGTGCCAGCAGCCCTCAGGACAGCTACGAGCAGTACTTC.

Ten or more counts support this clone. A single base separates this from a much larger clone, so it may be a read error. The CDR3 region is CSARLVGAEQYF. CDR3 coding DNA: TGCAGTGCTAGACTAGTGGGAGCCGAGCAGTACTTC. This chain connects TRBV20-1 to TRBJ2-7; tentative D call: TRBD2 (5 bases). V dropped 2 bases and J dropped 6 bases, with 11 bases sitting between them. This CDR3 has 12 amino acids. Looked up from germline, CDR1 is DFQATT and CDR2 is SNEGSKA (reference sequence).